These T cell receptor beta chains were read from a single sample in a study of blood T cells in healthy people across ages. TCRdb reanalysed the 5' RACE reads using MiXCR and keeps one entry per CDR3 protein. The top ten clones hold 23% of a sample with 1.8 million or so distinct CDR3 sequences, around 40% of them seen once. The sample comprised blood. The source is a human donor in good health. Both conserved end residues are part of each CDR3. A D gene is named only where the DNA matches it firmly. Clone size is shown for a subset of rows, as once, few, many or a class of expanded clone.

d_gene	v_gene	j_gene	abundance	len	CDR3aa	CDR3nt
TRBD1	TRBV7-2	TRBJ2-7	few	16	CASSRSRQGGSYEQYF	TGTGCCAGCAGCCGTAGTAGACAGGGTGGCTCCTACGAGCAGTACTTC
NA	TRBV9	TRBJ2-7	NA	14	CASSVQQDSYEQYF	TGTGCCAGCAGCGTCCAACAGGACTCCTACGAGCAGTACTTC
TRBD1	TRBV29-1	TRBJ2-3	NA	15	CSARGTGGSSDTQYF	TGCAGCGCCCGAGGGACAGGGGGCTCGTCGGATACGCAGTATTTT
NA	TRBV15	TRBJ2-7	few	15	CATSGMDSFSYEQYF	TGTGCCACCAGCGGTATGGACAGTTTCTCCTACGAGCAGTACTTC
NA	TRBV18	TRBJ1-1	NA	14	CASSPSGRGAEAFF	TGTGCCAGCTCACCCAGTGGCAGGGGCGCTGAAGCTTTCTTT
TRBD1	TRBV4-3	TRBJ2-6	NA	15	CASSGQGNGANVLTF	TGCGCCAGCAGCGGACAGGGAAATGGGGCCAACGTCCTGACTTTC
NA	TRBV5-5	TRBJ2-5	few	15	CASSLGTSTAETQYF	TGTGCCAGCAGCTTAGGGACTTCGACGGCGGAGACCCAGTACTTC
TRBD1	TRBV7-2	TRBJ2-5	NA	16	CASSISWTGGGETQYF	TGTGCCAGCAGCATATCCTGGACAGGGGGGGGAGAGACCCAGTACTTC
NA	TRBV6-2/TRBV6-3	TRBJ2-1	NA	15	CASCSTRASGNEQFF	TGTGCCAGCTGCTCGACTAGGGCTTCGGGCAATGAGCAGTTCTTC
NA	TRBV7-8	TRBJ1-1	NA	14	CASSFFSDNTEAFF	TGTGCCAGCAGCTTTTTTTCGGATAACACTGAAGCTTTCTTT
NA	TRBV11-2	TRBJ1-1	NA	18	CASSLDRGGGPGRAEAFF	TGTGCCAGCAGCTTAGATCGCGGTGGGGGCCCTGGGAGGGCTGAAGCTTTCTTT
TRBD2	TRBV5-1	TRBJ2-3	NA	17	CTSRPPSSGGFADTQYF	TGCACCAGCAGACCTCCCAGTAGCGGGGGTTTTGCAGATACGCAGTATTTT
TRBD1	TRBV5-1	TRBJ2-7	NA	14	CASSWRTGTYEQYF	TGCGCCAGCAGCTGGCGGACAGGCACCTACGAGCAGTACTTC
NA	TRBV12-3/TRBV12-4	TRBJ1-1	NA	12	CASSFVDTEAFF	TGTGCCAGCAGTTTTGTTGACACTGAAGCTTTCTTT
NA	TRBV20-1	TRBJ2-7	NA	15	CSASPEGGVPYEQYF	TGCAGTGCTAGCCCCGAGGGGGGTGTCCCGTACGAGCAGTACTTC
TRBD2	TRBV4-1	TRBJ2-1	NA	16	CASSQVSTSGGYEQFF	TGCGCCAGCAGCCAAGTTTCCACTAGCGGGGGATACGAGCAGTTCTTC
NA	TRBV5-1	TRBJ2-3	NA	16	CASSPIQGAGTDTQYF	TGCGCCAGCAGCCCAATCCAGGGAGCGGGCACAGATACGCAGTATTTT
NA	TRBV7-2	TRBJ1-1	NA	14	CASSLARGYTEAFF	TGTGCCAGCAGCTTAGCTAGGGGGTACACTGAAGCTTTCTTT
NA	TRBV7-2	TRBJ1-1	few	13	CASSLVIAERAFF	TGTGCCAGCAGCTTAGTTATTGCAGAGAGAGCTTTCTTT
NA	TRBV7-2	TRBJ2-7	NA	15	CASSISWDASYEQYF	TGTGCCAGCAGCATTAGTTGGGACGCATCTTACGAGCAGTACTTC
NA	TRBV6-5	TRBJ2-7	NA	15	CASSYSGGLTYEQYF	TGTGCCAGCAGTTACTCGGGGGGCCTTACCTACGAGCAGTACTTC
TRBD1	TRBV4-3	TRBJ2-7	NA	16	CASSLVTGTGGYEQYF	TGCGCCAGCAGCCTCGTCACCGGGACAGGGGGTTACGAGCAGTACTTC
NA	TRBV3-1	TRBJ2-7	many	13	CASPGDGAYEQYF	TGTGCCAGCCCCGGGGACGGTGCCTACGAGCAGTACTTC
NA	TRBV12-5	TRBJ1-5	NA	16	CASGSGVDGTDQPQHF	TGTGCTAGTGGTTCGGGGGTGGATGGGACCGATCAGCCCCAGCATTTT
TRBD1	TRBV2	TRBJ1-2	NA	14	CASSGTGGYYGYTF	TGTGCCAGCAGTGGGACAGGGGGGTACTATGGCTACACCTTC
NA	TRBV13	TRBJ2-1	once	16	CASSFRRGRSYNEQFF	TGTGCCAGCAGCTTTCGGCGGGGCCGCTCCTACAATGAGCAGTTCTTC
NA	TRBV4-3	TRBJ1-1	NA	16	CTSSQEPGHLNTEAFF	TGCACCAGCAGCCAAGAACCCGGGCACTTAAACACTGAAGCTTTCTTT
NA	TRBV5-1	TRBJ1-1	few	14	CASSIQVERTEAFF	TGCGCCAGCAGTATCCAGGTGGAGCGCACTGAAGCTTTCTTT
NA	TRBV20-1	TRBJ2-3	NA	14	CSVPTSDRPDTQYF	TGCAGTGTCCCAACTAGCGACAGGCCAGATACGCAGTATTTT
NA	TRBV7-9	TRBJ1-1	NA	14	CASSRGEGDTEAFF	TGTGCCAGCAGCCGTGGGGAGGGAGACACTGAAGCTTTCTTT
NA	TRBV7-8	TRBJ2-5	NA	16	CASSPEGLGYRETQYF	TGTGCCAGCAGCCCAGAGGGTTTAGGTTACAGGGAGACCCAGTACTTC
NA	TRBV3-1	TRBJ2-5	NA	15	CASSQVGEPRETQYF	TGTGCCAGCAGCCAGGTGGGGGAGCCAAGAGAGACCCAGTACTTC
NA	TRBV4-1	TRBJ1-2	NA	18	CASSARLVSESGRDGYTF	TGCGCCAGCAGCGCAAGATTGGTGTCGGAGTCGGGTCGAGATGGCTACACCTTC
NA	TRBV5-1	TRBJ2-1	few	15	CASSNGRSSYNEQFF	TGCGCCAGCAGCAATGGGAGGTCCTCCTACAATGAGCAGTTCTTC
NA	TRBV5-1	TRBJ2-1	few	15	CASFPLGGRYNEQFF	TGCGCCAGCTTCCCTCTTGGGGGCCGGTACAATGAGCAGTTCTTC
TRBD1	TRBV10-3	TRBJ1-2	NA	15	CAIRRDSSTNYGYTF	TGTGCCATCAGGAGGGACAGCTCGACGAACTATGGCTACACCTTC
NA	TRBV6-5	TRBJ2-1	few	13	CASSPDRGSEQFF	TGTGCCAGCAGCCCCGACCGGGGGAGTGAGCAGTTCTTC
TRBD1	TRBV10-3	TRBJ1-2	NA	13	CATTRDSLYGYTF	TGTGCCACCACCCGGGACAGCCTCTATGGCTACACCTTC
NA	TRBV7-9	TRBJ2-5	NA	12	CASSFWRETQYF	TGTGCCAGCAGCTTCTGGCGAGAGACCCAGTACTTC
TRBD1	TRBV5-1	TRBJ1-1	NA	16	CASSPQTGTSNTEAFF	TGCGCCAGCAGCCCGCAGACAGGGACCTCGAACACTGAAGCTTTCTTT
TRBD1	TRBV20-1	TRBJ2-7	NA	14	CSARGTGVDYEQYF	TGCAGTGCTAGAGGGACAGGGGTTGACTACGAGCAGTACTTC
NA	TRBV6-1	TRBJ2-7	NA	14	CASTKRVEGYEQYF	TGTGCCAGCACGAAGCGGGTAGAGGGTTACGAGCAGTACTTC
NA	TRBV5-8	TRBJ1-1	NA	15	CASSSFLYLIQEAFF	TGTGCCAGCAGCTCTTTCCTTTATCTAATACAGGAAGCTTTCTTT